This T cell receptor beta chain was profiled in a study of cytomegalovirus exposure and HLA in healthy donors. PCR used 60 Vbeta primers and 13 Jbeta primers. In the authors' methods: In a later analysis, the count reached some 75 million unique TCR beta chains, with about 11 million shared. The table came from immunoSEQ multiplex PCR; TCRdb's copy has only in-frame clones and leaves some out. V and J calls and clone size are as listed in that table; D and trimming were resolved from the DNA. The sample has roughly 200,000 clones, approximately 86% seen once. Germline V gene lookup returns CDR1 MNHNS and CDR2 SASEGT. V lost 2 bases and J 7 bases, leaving 11 bases between the germline ends. The CDR3 is made up of 14 amino acids. Study-wide findings and caveats: One cluster of highly shared sequence variants probably arose as a sequencing artifact. Through in vitro validation, three CMV-associated chains were shown to be specific for CMV antigens.

Participants comprised healthy donors of bone marrow. Regarding this clone: The antigen is unknown.

This clonotype was obtained from a woman in her 30s in good health and CMV-seronegative. The chain links TRBV6-1 to TRBJ1-4, with D perhaps TRBD1 (5 bases). Sequences were obtained from PBMCs. In DNA form, the CDR3 reads TGTGCCAGCAGTGAAAGGGGCGGGGGTGAAAAACTGTTTTTT. Protein product: CASSERGGGEKLFF.